Following are 13 T cell receptor beta chains from one sample sequenced in a study of technical replicates of blood from a handful of donors. Clones were read by immunoSEQ multiplex PCR, and TCRdb kept only the in-frame ones, dropping some. This sample has some 80,000 clones, with approximately 97% found just once. Input material: T cells isolated from PBMCs. All receptors come from a human donor in good health.

This clone is a singleton in its sample. The rearrangement links TRBV2 to TRBJ2-5; 8 nucleotides match TRBD2. Germline CDR1 reads SNHLY; CDR2 reads FYNNEI. V shed 8 bases and J 1 base; nucleotides not matched to a gene: 9. This CDR3 spans 15 amino acids. Here the CDR3 DNA reads TGTGCCAGCGGGGAAGAGCGGGGGCCCCAAGAGACCCAGTACTTC. It specifies CASGEERGPQETQYF. The full variable domain, with the rest looked up from reference TRBV2 and TRBJ2-5, is EPEVTQTPSHQVTQMGQEVILRCVPISNHLYFYWYRQILGQKVEFLVSFYNNEISEKSEIFDDQFSVERPDGSNFTLKIRSTKLEDSAMYFCASGEERGPQETQYFGPGTRLLVL.

The chain is built from TRBV11-2 and TRBJ2-3; TRBD1 matches at 7 bases. Germline-derived CDR1 and CDR2 are SGHAT and FQNNGV. The ends lost 4 bases at V and 7 bases at J; junction bases unmatched: 8. The CDR3 length is 14 residues. The CDR3 bases are TGTGCCAGCAGCTCGACGACAGGGCTCCATACGCAGTATTTT. This gives the protein CASSSTTGLHTQYF.

The rearrangement uses TRBV19 and TRBJ2-1; TRBD1 is a possible D gene (6 bases). The CDR3 runs 13 residues. The V gene lost 9 bases and the J gene lost 4 bases, with 13 bases spanning the gap. The germline V gene encodes CDR1 LNHDA and CDR2 SQIVND (reference sequence). CDR3 protein: CASSTGIYNEQFF. In DNA form, the CDR3 reads TGTGCCAGCTCGACAGGCATATACAATGAGCAGTTCTTC.

DNA of the CDR3: TGCAGTGCTGTAGACTACGAGCAGTACTTC. Its translation: CSAVDYEQYF. V is TRBV20-1 and J is TRBJ2-7; D is undetermined. This CDR3 is 10 amino acids long. Trimming took off 5 bases at V and 3 bases at J, with 5 bases between the two ends. Looked up from germline, CDR1 is DFQATT and CDR2 is SNEGSKA (reference sequence).

This rearrangement joins TRBV27 to TRBJ1-5, with D maybe TRBD1 (5 bases). CDR1 is MNHEY and CDR2 is SMNVEV in the germline V gene (reference sequence). The CDR3 extends over 14 amino acids. V dropped 4 bases and J dropped 5 bases, with 12 bases sitting between them. The CDR3 bases are TGTGCCAGCAGTTCCTCGGGGGTTTATCAGCCCCAGCATTTT. Translated, it gives CASSSSGVYQPQHF.

About this clone itself: A read error may produce the germline difference seen at one junction end. J is TRBJ1-1 and V is TRBV11-3; 10 positions agree with TRBD1. Germline V gene lookup returns CDR1 SGHNT and CDR2 YENEEA. CDR3 length: 14 residues. CDR3 nucleotides: TGTGCCAGCAGCCTAGACAGGGGGCGCGCTGAAGCTTTCTTT. Amino acids: CASSLDRGRAEAFF.

The chain links TRBV19 to TRBJ2-6, with D tentatively TRBD2 (5 bases). V was shortened by 5 bases and J by 5 bases, with 10 bases between the two germline ends. Germline V lookup: CDR1 LNHDA, CDR2 SQIVND (reference sequence). The CDR3 has 14 residues. CDR3 nucleotide sequence: TGTGCCAGTAGTCCCCAGCGGTGGGCCAACGTCCTGACTTTC. This codes for CASSPQRWANVLTF.

The V gene is TRBV6-1, the J gene TRBJ1-1, with TRBD1 as a possible D gene (6 bases). The germline gives CDR1 MNHNS, CDR2 SASEGT. Trimming shortened V by 6 bases and J by 3 bases, and 14 bases separated the two germline ends. CDR3 length: 14 residues. The CDR3 region is CASSVLPGDTEAFF. DNA for the CDR3: TGTGCCAGCAGCGTTCTACCAGGGGACACTGAAGCTTTCTTT.

This chain connects TRBV5-1 to TRBJ2-3; D is possibly TRBD1 (5 bases). Trimming shortened V by 9 bases and J by 4 bases, and 15 bases separated the two germline ends. The CDR3 consists of 13 residues. Germline CDR1 reads SGHRS; CDR2 reads YFSETQ. DNA of the CDR3: TGCGCCACCTCGGCCACAGGTGCAGATACGCAGTATTTT. Translated, it gives CATSATGADTQYF.

The chain carries TRBV4-2 and TRBJ2-2; TRBD1 matches 10 bases. CDR3 length: 18 amino acids. Unmatched junction bases numbered 11, after V lost 4 bases and J lost 3 bases. Germline CDR1 and CDR2: LGHNA and YNFKEQ. The CDR3 sequence: CASSPRQGAELDTGELFF. The CDR3 coding sequence is TGTGCCAGCAGCCCGCGACAGGGGGCTGAGTTGGACACCGGGGAGCTGTTTTTT.

This clone appeared a few times. V gene TRBV29-1 combines with J gene TRBJ1-1, with 8 positions matching TRBD1. The CDR3 is 17 amino acids. Germline V lookup: CDR1 SQVTM, CDR2 ANQGSEA. V trimming: 1 base; J trimming: 2 bases; junction bases outside the gene matches: 12. CDR3 coding DNA: TGCAGCGTTGAAGTGGTAGTCACCGGACAGGGTAACACTGAAGCTTTCTTT. It specifies CSVEVVVTGQGNTEAFF.

This chain joins TRBV9 and TRBJ2-1, with 7 positions matching TRBD2. The germline CDR1 and CDR2 sequences are SGDLS and YYNGEE. CDR3 length equals 15 residues. V shed 0 bases, J shed 4 bases, and the junction held 4 bases outside the gene matches. The CDR3 DNA is TGTGCCAGCAGCGTAGCCCCTAGCGGTTACAATGAGCAGTTCTTC. Translation gives CASSVAPSGYNEQFF.

This chain uses TRBV27 with TRBJ1-2, with D uncertain. Deletions cut 3 bases from V and 3 bases from J, with 11 bases between. From germline, CDR1 is MNHEY and CDR2 SMNVEV (reference sequence). CDR3 length: 14 amino acids. CDR3 sequence reads: CASSFAAPDYGYTF. For the CDR3, the DNA is TGTGCCAGCAGTTTTGCTGCCCCGGACTATGGCTACACCTTC.